This T cell receptor beta chain was sequenced for a study of blood T cell repertoires in COVID-19. This table comes from immunoSEQ multiplex PCR, and its TCRdb copy is limited to in-frame clones, with some not included. The sample contains a few hundred thousand clones, approximately 84% of which appear only once. Germline V gene sequence: CDR1 SGDLS, CDR2 YYNGEE. The CDR3 contains 14 residues. Trimming shortened V by 3 bases and J by 5 bases, and 14 bases separated the two germline ends. This clone was counted a single time. The sequencing input was PBMCs or T cells enriched from blood (not recorded which). The receptor was derived from a woman between 50 and 59 years old who had been exposed to COVID-19. V and J are TRBV9 and TRBJ1-1; possibly TRBD1 for D (5 bases). The CDR3 nucleotides read TGTGCCAGCAGCGCCATGTCCAGGGAAACTGAAGCTTTCTTT. Its translation: CASSAMSRETEAFF.